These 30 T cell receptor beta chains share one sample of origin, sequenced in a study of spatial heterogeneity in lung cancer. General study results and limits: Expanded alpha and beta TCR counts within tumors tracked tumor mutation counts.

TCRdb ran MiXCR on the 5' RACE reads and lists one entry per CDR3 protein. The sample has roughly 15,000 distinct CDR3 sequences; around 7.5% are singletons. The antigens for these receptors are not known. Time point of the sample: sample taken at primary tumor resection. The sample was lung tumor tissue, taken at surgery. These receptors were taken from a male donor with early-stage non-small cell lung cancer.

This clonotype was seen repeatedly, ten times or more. Here the CDR3 DNA reads TGCGCCAGCAGTGAGTCCACGGGTGAAGCTTTCTTT. Protein sequence: CASSESTGEAFF. This chain uses TRBV10-1 with TRBJ1-1, with unresolved D. Germline lookup yields CDR1 WNHNN and CDR2 SYGVQD (reference sequence). The CDR3 has 12 residues. V was clipped by 0 bases and J by 7 bases, with 6 bases between them.

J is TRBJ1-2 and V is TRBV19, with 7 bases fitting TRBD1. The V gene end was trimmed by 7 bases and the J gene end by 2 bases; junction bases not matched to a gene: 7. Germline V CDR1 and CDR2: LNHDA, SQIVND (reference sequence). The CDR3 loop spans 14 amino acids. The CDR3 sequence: CASTRDSLNYGYTF. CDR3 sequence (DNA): TGTGCCAGTACCCGGGACAGCTTGAACTATGGCTACACCTTC.

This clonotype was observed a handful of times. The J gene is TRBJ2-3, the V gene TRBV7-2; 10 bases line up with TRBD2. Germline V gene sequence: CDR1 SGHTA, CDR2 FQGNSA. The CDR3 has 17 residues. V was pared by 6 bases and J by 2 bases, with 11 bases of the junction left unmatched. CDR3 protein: CASRPRGTSDNTDTQYF. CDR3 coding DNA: TGTGCCAGCAGGCCCCGCGGGACTAGCGACAACACAGATACGCAGTATTTT.

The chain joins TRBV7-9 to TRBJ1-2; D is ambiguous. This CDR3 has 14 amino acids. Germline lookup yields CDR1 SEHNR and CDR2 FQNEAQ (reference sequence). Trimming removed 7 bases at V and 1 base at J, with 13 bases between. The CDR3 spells CASTAAGVNYGYTF. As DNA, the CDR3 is TGTGCCAGCACAGCCGCCGGGGTTAACTATGGCTACACCTTC.

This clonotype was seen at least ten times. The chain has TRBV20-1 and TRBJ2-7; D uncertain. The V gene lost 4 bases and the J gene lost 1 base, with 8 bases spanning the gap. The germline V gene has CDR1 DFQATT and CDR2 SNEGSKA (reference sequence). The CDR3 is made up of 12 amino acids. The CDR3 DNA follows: TGCAGTGCTATGTTCAGTTCCTACGAGCAGTACTTC. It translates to CSAMFSSYEQYF.

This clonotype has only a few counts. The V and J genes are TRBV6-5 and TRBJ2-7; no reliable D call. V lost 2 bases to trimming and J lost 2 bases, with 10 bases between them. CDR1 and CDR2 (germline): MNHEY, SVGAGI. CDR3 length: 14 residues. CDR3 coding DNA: TGTGCCAGCAGTTACCGAAAGGCCACCTACGAGCAGTACTTC. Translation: CASSYRKATYEQYF.

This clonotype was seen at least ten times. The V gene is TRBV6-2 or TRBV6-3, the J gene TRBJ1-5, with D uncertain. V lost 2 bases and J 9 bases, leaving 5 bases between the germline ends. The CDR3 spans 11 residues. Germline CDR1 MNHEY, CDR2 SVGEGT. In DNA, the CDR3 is TGTGCCAGCAGTTACCCCGGGCCCCAGCATTTT. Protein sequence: CASSYPGPQHF.

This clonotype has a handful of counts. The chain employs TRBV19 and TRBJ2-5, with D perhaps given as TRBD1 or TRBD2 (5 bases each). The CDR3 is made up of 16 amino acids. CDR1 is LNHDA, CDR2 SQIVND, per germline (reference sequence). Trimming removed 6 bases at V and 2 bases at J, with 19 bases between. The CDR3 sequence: CASSRGAFGLQETQYF. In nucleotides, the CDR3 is TGTGCCAGTAGCCGAGGGGCTTTCGGGCTACAAGAGACCCAGTACTTC.

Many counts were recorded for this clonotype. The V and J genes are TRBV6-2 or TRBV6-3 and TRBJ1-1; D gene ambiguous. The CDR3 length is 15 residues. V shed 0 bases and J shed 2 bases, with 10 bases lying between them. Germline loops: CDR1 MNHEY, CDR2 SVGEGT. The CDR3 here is CASSYSSSPNTEAFF. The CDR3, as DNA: TGTGCCAGCAGTTACTCAAGCTCCCCCAACACTGAAGCTTTCTTT.

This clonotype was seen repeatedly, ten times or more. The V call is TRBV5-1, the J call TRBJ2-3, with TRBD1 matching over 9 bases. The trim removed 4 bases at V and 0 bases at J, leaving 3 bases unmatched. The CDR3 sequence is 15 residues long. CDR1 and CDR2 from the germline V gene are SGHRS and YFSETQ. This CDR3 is CASSPGQGSTDTQYF. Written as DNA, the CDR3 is TGCGCCAGCAGCCCCGGACAGGGGAGCACAGATACGCAGTATTTT. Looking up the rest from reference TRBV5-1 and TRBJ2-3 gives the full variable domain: KAGVTQTPRYLIKTRGQQVTLSCSPISGHRSVSWYQQTPGQGLQFLFEYFSETQRNKGNFPGRFSGRQFSNSRSEMNVSTLELGDSALYLCASSPGQGSTDTQYFGPGTRLTVL.

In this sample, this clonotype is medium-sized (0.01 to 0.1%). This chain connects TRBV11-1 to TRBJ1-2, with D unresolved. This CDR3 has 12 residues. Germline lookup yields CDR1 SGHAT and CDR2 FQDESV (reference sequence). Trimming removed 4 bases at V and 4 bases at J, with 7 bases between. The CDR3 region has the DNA TGTGCCAGCAGCTCGGAGACCTATGGCTACACCTTC. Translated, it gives CASSSETYGYTF.

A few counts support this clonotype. In DNA, the CDR3 is TGTGCCAGCAGTTTAAGGGTGGGACTTATCTACAATGAGCAGTTCTTC. This gives the protein CASSLRVGLIYNEQFF. V gene TRBV12-3 or TRBV12-4 combines with J gene TRBJ2-1; possible D gene TRBD2, 6 bases. This CDR3 is built from 16 residues. V gave up 2 bases and J gave up 3 bases, with 14 bases separating them.

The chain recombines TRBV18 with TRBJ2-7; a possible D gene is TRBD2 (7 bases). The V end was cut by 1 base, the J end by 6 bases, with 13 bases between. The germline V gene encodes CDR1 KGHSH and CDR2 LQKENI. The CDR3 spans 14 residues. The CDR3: CASSPRGGAREQYV. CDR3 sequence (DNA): TGTGCCAGCTCACCACGGGGGGGGGCTCGCGAGCAGTACGTC.

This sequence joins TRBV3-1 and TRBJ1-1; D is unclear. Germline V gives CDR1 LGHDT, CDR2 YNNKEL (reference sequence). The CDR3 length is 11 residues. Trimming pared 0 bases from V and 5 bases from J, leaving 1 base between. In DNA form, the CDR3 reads TGTGCCAGCAGCCAAGAGACTGAAGCTTTCTTT. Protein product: CASSQETEAFF. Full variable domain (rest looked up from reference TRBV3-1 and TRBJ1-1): DTAVSQTPKYLVTQMGNDKSIKCEQNLGHDTMYWYKQDSKKFLKIMFSYNNKELIINETVPNRFSPKSPDKAHLNLHINSLELGDSAVYFCASSQETEAFFGQGTRLTVV.

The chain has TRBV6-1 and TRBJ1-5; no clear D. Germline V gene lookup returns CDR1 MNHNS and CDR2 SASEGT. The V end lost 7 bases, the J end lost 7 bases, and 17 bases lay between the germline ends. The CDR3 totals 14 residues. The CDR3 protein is CASTPLEGGQPQHF. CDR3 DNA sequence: TGTGCCAGCACCCCTCTTGAGGGTGGGCAGCCCCAGCATTTT.

The CDR3 loop reads CSAITHRGSNQPQHF. The CDR3 DNA reads TGCAGTGCCATAACGCACAGGGGTAGCAATCAGCCCCAGCATTTT. The chain combines TRBV20-1 with TRBJ1-5, with TRBD1 identical over 7 bases. V was pared by 6 bases and J by 0 bases, with 8 bases of the junction left unmatched. Germline-derived CDR1 and CDR2 are DFQATT and SNEGSKA (reference sequence). This CDR3 region has 15 residues.

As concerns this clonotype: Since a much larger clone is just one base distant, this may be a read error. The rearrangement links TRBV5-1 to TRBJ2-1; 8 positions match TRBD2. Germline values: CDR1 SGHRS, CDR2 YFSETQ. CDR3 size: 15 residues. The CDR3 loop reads CASSLESSGRHEQIF. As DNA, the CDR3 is TGCGCCAGCAGCTTGGAGTCTAGCGGGCGCCATGAGCAGATCTTC.

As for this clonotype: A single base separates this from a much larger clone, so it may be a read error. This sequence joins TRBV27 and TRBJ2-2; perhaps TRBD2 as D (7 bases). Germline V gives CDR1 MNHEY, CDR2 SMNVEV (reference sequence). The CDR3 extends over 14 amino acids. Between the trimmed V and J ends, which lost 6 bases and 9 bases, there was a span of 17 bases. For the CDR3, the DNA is TGTGCCAGCAGATTTGGGGGGGCAGGCAGGGAGCTGTTTTTT. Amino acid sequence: CASRFGGAGRELFF.

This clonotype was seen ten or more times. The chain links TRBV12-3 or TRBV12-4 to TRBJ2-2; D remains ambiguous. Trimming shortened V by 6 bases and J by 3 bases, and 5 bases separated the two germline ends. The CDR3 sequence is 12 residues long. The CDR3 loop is CASRTYTGELFF. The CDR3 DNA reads TGTGCCAGCAGGACTTACACCGGGGAGCTGTTTTTT.

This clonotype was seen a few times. The CDR3 loop reads CASSLVGDRGYSPLHF. CDR3 sequence (DNA): TGTGCCAGCAGCTTAGTAGGGGACAGGGGTTATTCACCCCTCCACTTT. The rearrangement links TRBV11-2 to TRBJ1-6; 10 bases agree with TRBD1. Germline CDR1 is SGHAT and CDR2 is FQNNGV. V was clipped by 1 base and J by 8 bases; unmatched bases: 5. The CDR3 consists of 16 residues.

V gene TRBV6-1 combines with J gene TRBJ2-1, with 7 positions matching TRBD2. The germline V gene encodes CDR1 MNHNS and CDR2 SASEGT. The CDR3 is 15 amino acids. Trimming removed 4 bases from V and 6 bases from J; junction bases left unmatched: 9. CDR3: CASSANWGGFNEQFF. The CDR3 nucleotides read TGTGCCAGCAGTGCAAATTGGGGGGGATTCAATGAGCAGTTCTTC.

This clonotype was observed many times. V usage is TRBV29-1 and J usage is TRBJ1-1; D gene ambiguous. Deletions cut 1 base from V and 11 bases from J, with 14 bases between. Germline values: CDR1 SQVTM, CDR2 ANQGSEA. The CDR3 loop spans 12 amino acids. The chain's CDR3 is CSVEARSGRAFF. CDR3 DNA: TGCAGCGTTGAAGCAAGGTCCGGGCGGGCTTTCTTT.

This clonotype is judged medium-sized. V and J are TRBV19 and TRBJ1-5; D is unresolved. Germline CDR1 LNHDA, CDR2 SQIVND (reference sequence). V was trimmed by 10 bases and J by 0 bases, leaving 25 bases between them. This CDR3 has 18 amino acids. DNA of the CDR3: TGTGCCACCCTTGAACGCAGAGGTGTCGAACGTAGCAATCAGCCCCAGCATTTT. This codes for CATLERRGVERSNQPQHF.

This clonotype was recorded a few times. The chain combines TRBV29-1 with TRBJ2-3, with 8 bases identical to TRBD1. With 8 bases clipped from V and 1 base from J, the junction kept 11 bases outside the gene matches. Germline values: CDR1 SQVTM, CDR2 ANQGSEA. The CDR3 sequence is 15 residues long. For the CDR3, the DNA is TGCAGCCATGATGGAGGACAGGGCCGCACAGATACGCAGTATTTT. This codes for CSHDGGQGRTDTQYF.

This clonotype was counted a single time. The CDR3 loop reads CAISQGLGGYTF. The CDR3 DNA sequence: TGTGCCATCAGTCAGGGATTGGGCGGCTACACCTTC. V usage is TRBV10-3 and J usage is TRBJ1-2; D possibly corresponds to TRBD1 (5 bases). Germline values: CDR1 ENHRY, CDR2 SYGVKD. Between the trimmed V and J ends, which lost 5 bases and 8 bases, there was a span of 12 bases. This CDR3 has 12 residues.

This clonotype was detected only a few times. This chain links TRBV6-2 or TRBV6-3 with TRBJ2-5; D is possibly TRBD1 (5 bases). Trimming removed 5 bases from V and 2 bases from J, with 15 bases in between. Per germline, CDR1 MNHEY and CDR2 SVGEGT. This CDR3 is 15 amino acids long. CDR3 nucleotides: TGTGCCAGCAGTAAACATCGACAGTTACAAGAGACCCAGTACTTC. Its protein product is CASSKHRQLQETQYF.

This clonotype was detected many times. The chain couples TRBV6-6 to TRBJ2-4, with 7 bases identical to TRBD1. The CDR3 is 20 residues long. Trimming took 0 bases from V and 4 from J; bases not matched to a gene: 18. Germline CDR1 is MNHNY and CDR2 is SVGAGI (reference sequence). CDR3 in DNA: TGTGCCAGCAGTTACTCCACCTTGACAGGGCGGTACGAGGGGAAAAACATTCAGTACTTC. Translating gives CASSYSTLTGRYEGKNIQYF.

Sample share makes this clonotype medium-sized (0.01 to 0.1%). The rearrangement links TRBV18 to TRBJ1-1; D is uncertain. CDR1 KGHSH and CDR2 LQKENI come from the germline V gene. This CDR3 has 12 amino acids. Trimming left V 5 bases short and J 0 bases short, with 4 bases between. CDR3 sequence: CASSNMNTEAFF. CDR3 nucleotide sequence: TGTGCCAGCTCAAATATGAACACTGAAGCTTTCTTT. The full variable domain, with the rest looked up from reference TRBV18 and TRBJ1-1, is NAGVMQNPRHLVRRRGQEARLRCSPMKGHSHVYWYRQLPEEGLKFMVYLQKENIIDESGMPKERFSAEFPKEGPSILRIQQVVRGDSAAYFCASSNMNTEAFFGQGTRLTVV.

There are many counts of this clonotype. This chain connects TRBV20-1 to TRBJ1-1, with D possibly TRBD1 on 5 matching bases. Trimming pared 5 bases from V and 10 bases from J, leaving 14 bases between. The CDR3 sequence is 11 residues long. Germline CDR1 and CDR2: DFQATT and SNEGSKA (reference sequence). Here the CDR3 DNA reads TGCAGTGCTCCCGCGGTAGGGGTAGCTTTCTTT. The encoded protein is CSAPAVGVAFF.

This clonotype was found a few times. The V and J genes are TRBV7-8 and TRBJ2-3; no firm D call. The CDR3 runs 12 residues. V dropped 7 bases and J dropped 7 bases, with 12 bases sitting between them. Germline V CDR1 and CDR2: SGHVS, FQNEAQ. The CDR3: CASTQDGNTQYF. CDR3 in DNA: TGTGCCAGCACCCAAGATGGAAATACGCAGTATTTT.